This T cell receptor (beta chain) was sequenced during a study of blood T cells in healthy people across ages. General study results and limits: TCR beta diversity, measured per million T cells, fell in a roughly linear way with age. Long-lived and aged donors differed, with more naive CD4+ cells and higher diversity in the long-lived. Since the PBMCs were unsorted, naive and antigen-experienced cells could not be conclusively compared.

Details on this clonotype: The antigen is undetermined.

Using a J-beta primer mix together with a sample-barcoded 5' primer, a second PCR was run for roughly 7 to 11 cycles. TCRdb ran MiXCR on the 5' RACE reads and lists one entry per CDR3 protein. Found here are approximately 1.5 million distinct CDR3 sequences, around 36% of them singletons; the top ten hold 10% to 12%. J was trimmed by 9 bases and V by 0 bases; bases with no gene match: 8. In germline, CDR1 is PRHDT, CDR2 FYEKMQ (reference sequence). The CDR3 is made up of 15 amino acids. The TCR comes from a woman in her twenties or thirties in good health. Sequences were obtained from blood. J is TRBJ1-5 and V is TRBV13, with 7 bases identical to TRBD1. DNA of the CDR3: TGTGCCAGCAGCTTAGGGAGGGGGCCGGTTCGGCCCCAGCATTTT. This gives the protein CASSLGRGPVRPQHF.